Listed below are T cell receptor beta chains from one sample, sequenced in a study of cytomegalovirus exposure and HLA in healthy donors. Sequencing used immunoSEQ multiplex PCR; TCRdb keeps in-frame clones, though not all of them. Found here are around 70,000 clones; the top ten clones hold 4.5% to 6.5%. Specimen: PBMCs. The receptors here all came from a woman aged 40 to 50 in good health and CMV-seropositive. Each CDR3 is given without its conserved first and last residue.

TRBV29-1,SALEMNTEAF
TRBV4-3,ASSQAGQINYGYT
TRBV5-5,ASSFLQGNYGYT
TRBV7-3,ASSPTGNTEAF
TRBV7-6,ASSLAGQVNEQF
TRBV18,ASSLSTVNTEAF
TRBV18,ASSPRSFSVTKGGADTQY
TRBV19,ASSIQGPNTEAF
TRBV13,ASSAGQSTDTQY
TRBV11-3,ASSFRSSSYEQY
TRBV19,ASSTTGAGNTIY
TRBV30,AWKAGGAFVDNEQF
TRBV23-1,ASSQSHRAEAF
TRBV11-1,ASSSSSGGPRTQY
TRBV10-3,AIRPGQGDAEAF
TRBV4-3,ASSQEPTGENEKLF
TRBV6-6,ASGTADTDTQY
TRBV6-5,ASSSPDRAGGYT
TRBV5-1,ASTRGQPNEQF
TRBV19,ASTVNSNQPQH
TRBV5-1,ASSLSGTLEETQY
TRBV15,ATRPSGKSAGELF
TRBV11-1,ASSLAELPVQF
TRBV5-5,ASSFNPDNEQF
TRBV5-1,ASSLTGQSNQPQH
TRBV19,ASKEWGGLRNTIY
TRBV5-4,ASSLISLTGGSGYT
TRBV19,ASSTQGTGTEAF
TRBV29-1,SVREGHSYEQY
TRBV5-1,ASSFGTGHNQPQH
TRBV9,ASSVATSRGGDRQETQY
TRBV29-1,SVESPGAGELF
TRBV4-3,ASSRDRGYEQY
TRBV30,AWHLGRGIGGYT
TRBV2,ASAEYYEQY
TRBV7-9,ATNGKASGDNEQF
TRBV5-4,ASSFPQNQPQH
TRBV6-5,ASRPGLHTDTQY
TRBV7-9,ASSLKEGQGAERYGYT
TRBV4-1,ASAPSGLAGATGELF
TRBV28,ASSSSDRSYEQY
TRBV5-1,ASSLFGRPQETQY
TRBV5-1,ASRVGGPMNTEAF
TRBV25-1,ASSDPDTEAF
TRBV2,ASTRGYTGELF
TRBV19,ASSILLGQTTGELF
TRBV5-5,ASSLWDINQPQH
TRBV28,ASSFILTEAF
TRBV30,AWIRGAAYNEQF
TRBV9,ASSETSGRAGEQF
TRBV10-3,AISHPDYGYT
TRBV19,ASSAEQMGEQY
TRBV11-3,ASSFDMNTEAF
TRBV4-2,ASSQDLSGGPSTDTQY